These 17 T cell receptor beta chains share one sample of origin, sequenced in a study of T cell repertoires in cytomegalovirus infection. Via MiXCR, TCRdb re-called the reads, giving one row per CDR3 protein. The table has around 550,000 distinct CDR3 sequences, about 26% seen once. Sequencing was performed on PBMCs. The source of these receptors is a human donor in good health (CMV status not recorded). Some clones in this sample may be carry-over from other donors' samples.

This clonotype was counted many times. The chain carries TRBV12-3 or TRBV12-4 and TRBJ1-5; tentatively, D is TRBD1 (5 bases). This CDR3 spans 14 amino acids. Trimming cost V 10 bases and J 2 bases, with 15 bases left between them. CDR3 in amino acids: CAIRLGTGNQPQHF. The CDR3 DNA follows: TGTGCCATCAGATTGGGGACGGGCAATCAGCCCCAGCATTTT.

This clonotype was counted ten times or more. The chain links TRBV12-3 or TRBV12-4 to TRBJ1-2; 9 bases match TRBD1. The CDR3 length is 13 residues. V shed 7 bases and J 4 bases; nucleotides not matched to a gene: 4. The CDR3 loop reads CASTQQGAYGYTF. The CDR3 DNA is TGTGCCAGCACCCAACAGGGGGCCTATGGCTACACCTTC.

This clonotype showed up just a few times. This chain connects TRBV27 to TRBJ2-2, with D perhaps TRBD1 (6 bases). Looked up from germline, CDR1 is MNHEY and CDR2 is SMNVEV (reference sequence). This CDR3 comprises 18 residues. Trimming removed 5 bases from V and 6 bases from J, with 25 bases in between. The CDR3 DNA sequence: TGTGCCAGCAGTCCCCTTGGGGGCGCATCTCTCGGTGCCGGGGAGCTGTTTTTT. It translates to CASSPLGGASLGAGELFF.

This clonotype was detected a few times. The rearrangement joins TRBV7-2 to TRBJ2-2, with 7 nucleotides matching TRBD2. The junction had 13 bases not matched to a gene; V was cut back by 5 bases and J by 7 bases. CDR1 and CDR2 from the germline V gene are SGHTA and FQGNSA. This CDR3 comprises 16 residues. The CDR3, as DNA: TGTGCCAGCAGCCGCGTAGGGGCGGGAGTGCTCGGGGAGCTGTTTTTT. Protein: CASSRVGAGVLGELFF.

The chain uses TRBV7-9 and TRBJ1-2, with 10 bases matching TRBD1. Per germline, CDR1 SEHNR and CDR2 FQNEAQ (reference sequence). V gave up 5 bases and J gave up 6 bases; unmatched junction bases: 3. The CDR3 loop spans 13 amino acids. CDR3 sequence reads: CASSPTGGNGYTF. The CDR3 DNA is TGTGCCAGCAGCCCGACAGGGGGCAATGGCTACACCTTC.

This clonotype was recorded a few times. This chain links TRBV7-6 with TRBJ1-1; D not certain. Germline loops: CDR1 SGHVS, CDR2 FNYEAQ. The V end lost 1 base, the J end lost 7 bases, and 7 bases lay between the germline ends. This CDR3 is 12 amino acids long. In nucleotides, the CDR3 is TGTGCCAGCAGCTTAGGGGTCGGTGAAGCTTTCTTT. Amino acids: CASSLGVGEAFF.

This clonotype was counted a single time. The chain employs TRBV2 and TRBJ2-7; the D is unclear. Germline V CDR1 and CDR2: SNHLY, FYNNEI. V lost 4 bases and J lost 3, with 7 bases in between. This CDR3 has 12 amino acids. The DNA of the CDR3 is TGTGCCAGCAGTGCGCCTAACTACGAGCAGTACGTC. Its protein is CASSAPNYEQYV.

The chain couples TRBV29-1 to TRBJ2-5, with D hard to call. This CDR3 has 13 amino acids. Deletions cut 7 bases from V and 3 bases from J, with 15 bases between. CDR1 SQVTM and CDR2 ANQGSEA come from the germline V gene. CDR3 region: CSAGERREETQYF. CDR3 sequence (DNA): TGCAGCGCCGGAGAGAGAAGGGAAGAGACCCAGTACTTC.

The gene calls are TRBV19 and TRBJ2-1, with 9 bases lining up with TRBD2. Germline V gene sequence: CDR1 LNHDA, CDR2 SQIVND (reference sequence). The CDR3 length is 15 residues. V trimming: 3 bases; J trimming: 9 bases; junction bases outside the gene matches: 9. This CDR3 is CASSISSGSMVEQFF. DNA of the CDR3: TGTGCCAGTAGTATTAGTAGCGGGAGTATGGTTGAGCAGTTCTTC.

This clonotype was recorded at least ten times. The chain employs TRBV7-2 and TRBJ1-5; no reliable D call. The CDR3 is 18 residues long. V lost 1 base, J lost 1 base, and 17 bases lay in between. The germline V gene encodes CDR1 SGHTA and CDR2 FQGNSA. CDR3 region: CASSLGSGPLNSNQPQHF. The DNA for the CDR3 is TGTGCCAGCAGCTTAGGGTCCGGGCCCCTAAACAGCAATCAGCCCCAGCATTTT.

This clonotype was seen a few times. The chain uses TRBV7-2 and TRBJ2-3, with D maybe TRBD1 (5 bases). This CDR3 has 15 amino acids. The germline V gene has CDR1 SGHTA and CDR2 FQGNSA. V lost 5 bases, J lost 5 bases, and 17 bases lay in between. CDR3 sequence reads: CASSPGQGREDTQYF. The CDR3 coding sequence is TGTGCCAGCAGCCCCGGGCAGGGAAGGGAAGATACGCAGTATTTT.

The rearrangement joins TRBV29-1 to TRBJ2-2, with TRBD2 as a possible D gene (6 bases). This CDR3 spans 11 amino acids. V was shortened by 5 bases and J by 7 bases, with 8 bases between the two germline ends. Germline assignment: CDR1 SQVTM and CDR2 ANQGSEA. The CDR3 nucleotides are TGCAGCGTTAGGGAGGTCGGGGAGCTGTTTTTT. Protein product: CSVREVGELFF.

The rearrangement joins TRBV20-1 to TRBJ2-5; TRBD2 aligns across 13 bases. The germline gives CDR1 DFQATT, CDR2 SNEGSKA (reference sequence). Trimming removed 6 bases from V and 5 bases from J; junction bases left unmatched: 6. The CDR3 covers 14 residues. The CDR3 spells CSASGTSGMETQYF. The CDR3 nucleotides read TGCAGTGCCTCCGGGACTAGCGGGATGGAGACCCAGTACTTC.

This clonotype was observed a few times. The chain combines TRBV4-1 with TRBJ2-5; TRBD2 matches at 9 bases. J lost 5 bases, V lost 0 bases, and 10 bases had no gene match. Germline-derived CDR1 and CDR2 are MGHRA and YSYEKL. This CDR3 contains 17 residues. DNA of the CDR3: TGCGCCAGCAGCCAAGAGGGTCCCAGCGGGAGGCGGGAGACCCAGTACTTC. Translating gives CASSQEGPSGRRETQYF.

The V call is TRBV12-3 or TRBV12-4, the J call TRBJ1-6; 8 bases agree with TRBD1. Trimming removed 6 bases from V and 13 bases from J; junction bases left unmatched: 11. The CDR3 spans 14 residues. In DNA form, the CDR3 reads TGTGCCAGCAGCCGGACAGGGAGTGGCGCTCCCCTCCACTTT. This gives the protein CASSRTGSGAPLHF.

The rearrangement links TRBV6-1 to TRBJ1-5; D is perhaps TRBD1 (5 bases). This CDR3 spans 16 amino acids. Trimming cost V 2 bases and J 2 bases, with 13 bases left between them. Germline V lookup: CDR1 MNHNS, CDR2 SASEGT. The CDR3 loop reads CASSELRGSGNQPQHF. As DNA, the CDR3 is TGTGCCAGCAGTGAACTCCGGGGCTCGGGCAATCAGCCCCAGCATTTT.

This clonotype was observed a handful of times. The chain has TRBV10-3 and TRBJ1-4; D is possibly TRBD1 (6 bases). Germline values: CDR1 ENHRY, CDR2 SYGVKD. Trimming left V 6 bases short and J 4 bases short, with 15 bases between. The CDR3 contains 15 residues. The CDR3 nucleotides are TGTGCCATCAGCGCCGGGTGGACAGTTAATGAAAAACTGTTTTTT. It codes for CAISAGWTVNEKLFF.